The text below deals with one T cell receptor (beta chain). Its antigen is unidentified. Other DNA variants within this sample encode the same CDR3. This entry comes from a study of shared clonotypes between healthy human individuals. Study-level results: Across a handful of donors, naive CD4 shared 5% to 6%, naive CD8 over 3%, memory CD4 over 2%, memory CD8 more than 0.35%. Clonotypes shared by all four sorted-subset donors had higher generation probabilities than non-shared clonotypes.

Both subsets, CD45RA+ naive and CD45RA-negative memory, were split from the CD4+ cells. For every subset, genomic DNA was evenly distributed across several immunoSEQ plates. Assay used: immunoSEQ multiplex PCR; TCRdb lists only in-frame clones, some missing. This sample carries a few hundred thousand clones, approximately 97% of them seen once, and the ten largest clones take about 0.06%. V was pared by 2 bases and J by 0 bases, with 5 bases between. Germline CDR1 and CDR2: SGHTA and FQGTGA. This CDR3 is built from 15 residues. The sequence derives from a woman aged 30 to 39 in good health. This chain joins TRBV7-3 and TRBJ2-6; possible D gene TRBD1, 5 bases. The specimen was naive CD4+ T cells sorted from blood. The subset is: CD45RA+ positively selected. For the CDR3, the DNA is TGTGCCAGCAGCTTAGACAGCTCTGGGGCCAACGTCCTGACTTTC. As protein: CASSLDSSGANVLTF.